A selection of T cell receptor beta chains follows, all from one sample in a study of T cells after yellow fever vaccination. A single record per CDR3 protein comes from TCRdb applying MiXCR to the 5' RACE reads. The sample contains roughly 150,000 distinct CDR3 sequences, 6% to 7.5% of which appear only once. The starting material was CD4+ T cells sorted from PBMCs, obtained about 5 days after the first yellow fever vaccination. The receptors were sampled from a man aged 18-30 years who received the YFV17D yellow fever vaccine. Each CDR3 is given without its conserved first and last residue. The order of the fields is CDR3 protein, V gene, J gene.

CDR3: ASSLIGGTDTQY
V: TRBV7-2
J: TRBJ2-3

CDR3: ASSSVGELF
V: TRBV28
J: TRBJ2-2

CDR3: ASSARQGRTEAF
V: TRBV7-9
J: TRBJ1-1

CDR3: ASSLDSLSYSPLH
V: TRBV7-9
J: TRBJ1-6

CDR3: ASRQRLNTEAF
V: TRBV28
J: TRBJ1-1

CDR3: ASPHGAPDTQY
V: TRBV6-4
J: TRBJ2-3

CDR3: SGLTGTLSNQPQH
V: TRBV29-1
J: TRBJ1-5

CDR3: ASGGAPSTEAF
V: TRBV28
J: TRBJ1-1

CDR3: SARGIQQVEDSPLH
V: TRBV20-1
J: TRBJ1-6

CDR3: ASSSDGTGLWETQY
V: TRBV7-9
J: TRBJ2-5

CDR3: SALGQGTGANVLT
V: TRBV20-1
J: TRBJ2-6

CDR3: ASSLVWARGLTDTQY
V: TRBV7-2
J: TRBJ2-3

CDR3: ASRLRGGYT
V: TRBV7-9
J: TRBJ1-2

CDR3: ATSSQGYGYT
V: TRBV15
J: TRBJ1-2

CDR3: ASSFSDRVTETQY
V: TRBV5-1
J: TRBJ2-5

CDR3: SVVRGRETQY
V: TRBV29-1
J: TRBJ2-5

CDR3: ASSQDPGVVKAF
V: TRBV4-1
J: TRBJ1-1

CDR3: ASSLLSGGNQPQH
V: TRBV5-6
J: TRBJ1-5

CDR3: ASSQQLATPKETQY
V: TRBV4-1
J: TRBJ2-5

CDR3: ASTQGHLTEAF
V: TRBV4-1
J: TRBJ1-1

CDR3: ASSYSIQRGATDTQY
V: TRBV6-5
J: TRBJ2-3

CDR3: SARVRELVNQPQH
V: TRBV20-1
J: TRBJ1-5